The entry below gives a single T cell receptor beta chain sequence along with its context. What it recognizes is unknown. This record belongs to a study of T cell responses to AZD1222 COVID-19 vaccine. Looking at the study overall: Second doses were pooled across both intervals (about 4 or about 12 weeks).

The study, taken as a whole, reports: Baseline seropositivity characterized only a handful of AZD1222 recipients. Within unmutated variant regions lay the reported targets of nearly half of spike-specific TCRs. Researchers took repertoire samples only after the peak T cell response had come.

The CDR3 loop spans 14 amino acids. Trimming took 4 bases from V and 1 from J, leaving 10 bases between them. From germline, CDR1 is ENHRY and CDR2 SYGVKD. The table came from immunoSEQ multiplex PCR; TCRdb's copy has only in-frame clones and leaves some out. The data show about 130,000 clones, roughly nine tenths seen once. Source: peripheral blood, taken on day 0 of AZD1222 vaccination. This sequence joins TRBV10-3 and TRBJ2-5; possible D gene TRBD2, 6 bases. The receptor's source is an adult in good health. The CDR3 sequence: CAISGGGSQETQYF. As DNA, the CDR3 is TGTGCCATCAGTGGAGGAGGGAGCCAAGAGACCCAGTACTTC.